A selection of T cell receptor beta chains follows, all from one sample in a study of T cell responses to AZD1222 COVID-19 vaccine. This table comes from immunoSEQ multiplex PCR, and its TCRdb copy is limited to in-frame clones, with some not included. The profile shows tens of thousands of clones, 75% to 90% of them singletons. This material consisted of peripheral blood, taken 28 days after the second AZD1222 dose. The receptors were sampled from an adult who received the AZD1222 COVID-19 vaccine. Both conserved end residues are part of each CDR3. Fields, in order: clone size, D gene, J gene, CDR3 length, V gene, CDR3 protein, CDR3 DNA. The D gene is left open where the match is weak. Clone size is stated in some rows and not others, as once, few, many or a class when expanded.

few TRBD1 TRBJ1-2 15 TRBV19 CASSIPTGALPSYTF TGTGCCAGTAGTATACCCACAGGGGCGCTTCCGTCCTACACCTTC
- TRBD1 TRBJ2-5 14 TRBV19 CASSIVGTVRTQYF TGTGCCAGTAGTATAGTCGGGACAGTACGGACCCAGTACTTC
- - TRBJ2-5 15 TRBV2 CASSAYGAVQETQYF TGTGCCAGCAGTGCATACGGGGCGGTACAAGAGACCCAGTACTTC
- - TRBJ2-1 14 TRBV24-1 CATSGSPQGNEQFF TGTGCCACCAGTGGTTCCCCTCAGGGTAATGAGCAGTTCTTC
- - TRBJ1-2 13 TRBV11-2 CASSLAGNYGYTF TGTGCCAGCAGCTTAGCTGGGAACTATGGCTACACCTTC
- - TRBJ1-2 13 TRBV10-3 CAIRGDISGGYTF TGTGCCATCAGGGGGGACATATCGGGAGGCTACACCTTC
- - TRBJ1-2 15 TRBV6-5 CASSFGPFGNYGYTF TGTGCCAGCAGTTTCGGGCCTTTCGGAAACTATGGCTACACCTTC
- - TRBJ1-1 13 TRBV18 CASSRKQGNEAFF TGTGCCAGCTCACGCAAACAGGGTAACGAAGCTTTCTTT
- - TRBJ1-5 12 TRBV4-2 CASSGWGQPQHF TGTGCCAGCAGTGGTTGGGGTCAGCCCCAGCATTTT
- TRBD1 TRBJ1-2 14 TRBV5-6 CASSEDRAGRGYTF TGTGCCAGCAGCGAGGACAGGGCGGGTCGGGGCTACACCTTC
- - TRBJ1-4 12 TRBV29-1 CSVGRNGEKLFF TGCAGCGTTGGGCGAAACGGGGAAAAACTGTTTTTT
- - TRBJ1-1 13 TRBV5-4 CASSLGVNTEAFF TGTGCCAGCAGCTTGGGCGTGAACACTGAAGCTTTCTTT
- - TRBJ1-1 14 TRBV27 CASSVDRGYTEAFF TGTGCCAGCAGTGTAGACAGAGGATACACTGAAGCTTTCTTT
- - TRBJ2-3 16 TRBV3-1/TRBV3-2 CASSQGGQGHRSTQYF TGTGCCAGCAGCCAAGGGGGTCAGGGACACAGATCCACGCAGTATTTT
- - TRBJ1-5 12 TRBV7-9 CASSFRNQPQHF TGTGCCAGCAGCTTCCGCAATCAGCCCCAGCATTTT
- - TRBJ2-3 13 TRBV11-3 CASSLGGTDTQYF TGTGCCAGCAGCTTAGGAGGCACAGATACGCAGTATTTT
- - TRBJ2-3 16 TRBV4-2 CASSQDWWGSTDTQYF TGTGCCAGCAGCCAAGATTGGTGGGGGAGCACAGATACGCAGTATTTT
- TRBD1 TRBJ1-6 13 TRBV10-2 CASRAGGNSPLHF TGCGCCAGCAGGGCAGGGGGAAATTCACCCCTCCACTTT
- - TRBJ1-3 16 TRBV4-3 CASSQDVGVLGNTIYF TGCGCCAGCAGCCAAGATGTGGGGGTCCTCGGAAACACCATATATTTT
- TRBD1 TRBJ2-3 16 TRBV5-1 CASSLATGKRTDTQYF TGCGCCAGCAGCTTGGCGACAGGGAAGCGCACAGATACGCAGTATTTT
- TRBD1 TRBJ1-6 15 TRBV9 CASSVYDRESSPLHF TGTGCCAGCAGCGTCTACGACAGGGAAAGTTCACCCCTCCACTTT
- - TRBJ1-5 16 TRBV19 CASSIAPRLGNQPQHF TGTGCCAGTAGTATAGCCCCCCGGTTAGGCAATCAGCCCCAGCATTTT
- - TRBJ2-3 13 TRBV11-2 CASSLIGVDTQYF TGTGCCAGCAGCTTAATCGGGGTTGATACGCAGTATTTT
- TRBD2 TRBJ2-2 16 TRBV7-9 CASSQGLAGNTGELFF TGTGCCAGCAGCCAGGGACTAGCGGGTAACACCGGGGAGCTGTTTTTT
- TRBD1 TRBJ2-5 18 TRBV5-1 CASSFRPGTGRGEETQYF TGCGCCAGCAGCTTCCGACCGGGGACAGGGAGAGGGGAAGAGACCCAGTACTTC
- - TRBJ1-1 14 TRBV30 CAWSVGVVGTEAFF TGTGCCTGGAGTGTTGGGGTGGTTGGGACTGAAGCTTTCTTT
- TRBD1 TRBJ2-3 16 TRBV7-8 CASSLVVGTGTDTQYF TGTGCCAGCAGCTTAGTTGTTGGGACAGGGACAGATACGCAGTATTTT
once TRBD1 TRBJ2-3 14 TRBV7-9 CASSRGTGFGTQYF TGTGCCAGCAGCCGTGGGACAGGGTTTGGTACGCAGTATTTT
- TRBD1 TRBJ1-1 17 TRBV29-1 CSVTSGTGYSVNTEAFF TGCAGCGTGACGTCCGGGACAGGGTACTCCGTGAACACTGAAGCTTTCTTT
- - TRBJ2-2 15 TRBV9 CASSGDLGSDRELFF TGTGCCAGCAGCGGGGACCTTGGCAGTGATAGGGAGCTGTTTTTT
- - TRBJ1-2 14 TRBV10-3 CAISRDIHNYGYTF TGTGCCATCAGTAGGGACATCCATAACTATGGCTACACCTTC
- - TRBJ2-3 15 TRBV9 CASHPGGASTDTQYF TGTGCCAGTCACCCGGGTGGGGCTAGCACAGATACGCAGTATTTT
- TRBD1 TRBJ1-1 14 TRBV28 CASSWDRVITEAFF TGTGCCAGCAGTTGGGACAGGGTTATCACTGAAGCTTTCTTT
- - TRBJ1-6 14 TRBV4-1 CASSPGSVRSPLHF TGCGCCAGCAGCCCGGGTTCGGTGCGGTCACCCCTCCACTTT
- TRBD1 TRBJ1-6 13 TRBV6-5 CAERQGYNSPLHF TGTGCCGAAAGACAGGGCTATAATTCACCCCTCCACTTT
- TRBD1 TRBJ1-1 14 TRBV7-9 CASSLTQGGTEAFF TGTGCCAGCAGCTTGACCCAGGGGGGAACTGAAGCTTTCTTT
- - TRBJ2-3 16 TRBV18 CATSGFGAASTDTQYF TGTGCCACCTCCGGGTTCGGAGCGGCCAGCACAGATACGCAGTATTTT
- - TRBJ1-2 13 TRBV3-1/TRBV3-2 CASSRAPPYGYTF TGTGCCAGCAGCCGAGCCCCCCCCTATGGCTACACCTTC
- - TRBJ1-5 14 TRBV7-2 CASSLDSGFQPQHF TGTGCCAGCAGCTTAGATTCAGGGTTTCAGCCCCAGCATTTT
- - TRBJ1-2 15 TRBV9 CASSVEGGIRDGYTF TGTGCCAGCAGCGTAGAAGGGGGGATCCGGGATGGCTACACCTTC
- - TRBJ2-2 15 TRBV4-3 CASSQEVGGPGELFF TGCGCCAGCAGCCAAGAAGTGGGGGGGCCCGGGGAGCTGTTTTTT
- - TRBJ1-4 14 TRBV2 CASGQPETNEKLFF TGTGCCAGCGGCCAGCCGGAGACTAATGAAAAACTGTTTTTT
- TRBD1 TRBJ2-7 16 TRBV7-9 CASSPPGTGYSYEQYF TGTGCCAGCAGCCCTCCCGGGACAGGGTATTCCTACGAGCAGTACTTC
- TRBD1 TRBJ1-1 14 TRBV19 CASTQQGARTEAFF TGTGCCAGTACCCAACAGGGGGCGCGCACTGAAGCTTTCTTT
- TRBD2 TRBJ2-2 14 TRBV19 CASSWSSGRRELFF TGTGCCAGTAGTTGGTCTAGCGGGCGCCGGGAGCTGTTTTTT
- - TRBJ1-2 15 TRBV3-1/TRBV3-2 CASSQDAQGLGGYTF TGTGCCAGCAGCCAAGACGCGCAGGGGTTAGGGGGCTACACCTTC
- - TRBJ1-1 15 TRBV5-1 CASSLGVGVGTEAFF TGCGCCAGCAGCTTGGGTGTGGGGGTTGGCACTGAAGCTTTCTTT
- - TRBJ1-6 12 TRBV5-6 CASSLINSPLHF TGTGCCAGCAGCTTAATTAATTCACCCCTCCACTTT
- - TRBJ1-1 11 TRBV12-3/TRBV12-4 CASSPRGEAFF TGTGCCAGCAGTCCCAGGGGTGAAGCTTTCTTT
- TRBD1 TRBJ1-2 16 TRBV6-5 CASSSARDRLNYGYTF TGTGCCAGCAGTTCTGCTCGGGACAGGCTTAACTATGGCTACACCTTC
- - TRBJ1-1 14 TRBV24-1 CATSDTGSRTEAFF TGTGCCACCAGTGACACAGGGAGTCGAACTGAAGCTTTCTTT
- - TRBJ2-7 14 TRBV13 CASSPGQTNYEQYF TGTGCCAGCAGCCCGGGGCAGACCAACTACGAGCAGTACTTC
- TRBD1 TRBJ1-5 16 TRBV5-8 CASSLDGTAFNQPQHF TGTGCCAGCAGCTTGGATGGGACAGCCTTCAATCAGCCCCAGCATTTT
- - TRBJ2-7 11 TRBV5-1 CASSTEGVQYF TGCGCCAGCAGCACCGAGGGGGTCCAGTACTTC
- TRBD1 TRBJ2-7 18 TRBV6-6 CASSRYPTDRALMNEQYF TGTGCCAGCAGTCGTTATCCGACCGACAGGGCCCTTATGAACGAGCAGTACTTC
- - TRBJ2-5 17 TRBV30 CAWSVGTHRGPQETQYF TGTGCCTGGAGTGTGGGGACCCACCGAGGGCCCCAAGAGACCCAGTACTTC
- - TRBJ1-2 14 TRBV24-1 CATSEPGVNYGYTF TGTGCCACCAGTGAACCTGGGGTAAACTATGGCTACACCTTC
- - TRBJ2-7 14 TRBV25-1 CASSGGGKVYEQYF TGTGCCAGCAGTGGAGGGGGGAAAGTGTACGAGCAGTACTTC